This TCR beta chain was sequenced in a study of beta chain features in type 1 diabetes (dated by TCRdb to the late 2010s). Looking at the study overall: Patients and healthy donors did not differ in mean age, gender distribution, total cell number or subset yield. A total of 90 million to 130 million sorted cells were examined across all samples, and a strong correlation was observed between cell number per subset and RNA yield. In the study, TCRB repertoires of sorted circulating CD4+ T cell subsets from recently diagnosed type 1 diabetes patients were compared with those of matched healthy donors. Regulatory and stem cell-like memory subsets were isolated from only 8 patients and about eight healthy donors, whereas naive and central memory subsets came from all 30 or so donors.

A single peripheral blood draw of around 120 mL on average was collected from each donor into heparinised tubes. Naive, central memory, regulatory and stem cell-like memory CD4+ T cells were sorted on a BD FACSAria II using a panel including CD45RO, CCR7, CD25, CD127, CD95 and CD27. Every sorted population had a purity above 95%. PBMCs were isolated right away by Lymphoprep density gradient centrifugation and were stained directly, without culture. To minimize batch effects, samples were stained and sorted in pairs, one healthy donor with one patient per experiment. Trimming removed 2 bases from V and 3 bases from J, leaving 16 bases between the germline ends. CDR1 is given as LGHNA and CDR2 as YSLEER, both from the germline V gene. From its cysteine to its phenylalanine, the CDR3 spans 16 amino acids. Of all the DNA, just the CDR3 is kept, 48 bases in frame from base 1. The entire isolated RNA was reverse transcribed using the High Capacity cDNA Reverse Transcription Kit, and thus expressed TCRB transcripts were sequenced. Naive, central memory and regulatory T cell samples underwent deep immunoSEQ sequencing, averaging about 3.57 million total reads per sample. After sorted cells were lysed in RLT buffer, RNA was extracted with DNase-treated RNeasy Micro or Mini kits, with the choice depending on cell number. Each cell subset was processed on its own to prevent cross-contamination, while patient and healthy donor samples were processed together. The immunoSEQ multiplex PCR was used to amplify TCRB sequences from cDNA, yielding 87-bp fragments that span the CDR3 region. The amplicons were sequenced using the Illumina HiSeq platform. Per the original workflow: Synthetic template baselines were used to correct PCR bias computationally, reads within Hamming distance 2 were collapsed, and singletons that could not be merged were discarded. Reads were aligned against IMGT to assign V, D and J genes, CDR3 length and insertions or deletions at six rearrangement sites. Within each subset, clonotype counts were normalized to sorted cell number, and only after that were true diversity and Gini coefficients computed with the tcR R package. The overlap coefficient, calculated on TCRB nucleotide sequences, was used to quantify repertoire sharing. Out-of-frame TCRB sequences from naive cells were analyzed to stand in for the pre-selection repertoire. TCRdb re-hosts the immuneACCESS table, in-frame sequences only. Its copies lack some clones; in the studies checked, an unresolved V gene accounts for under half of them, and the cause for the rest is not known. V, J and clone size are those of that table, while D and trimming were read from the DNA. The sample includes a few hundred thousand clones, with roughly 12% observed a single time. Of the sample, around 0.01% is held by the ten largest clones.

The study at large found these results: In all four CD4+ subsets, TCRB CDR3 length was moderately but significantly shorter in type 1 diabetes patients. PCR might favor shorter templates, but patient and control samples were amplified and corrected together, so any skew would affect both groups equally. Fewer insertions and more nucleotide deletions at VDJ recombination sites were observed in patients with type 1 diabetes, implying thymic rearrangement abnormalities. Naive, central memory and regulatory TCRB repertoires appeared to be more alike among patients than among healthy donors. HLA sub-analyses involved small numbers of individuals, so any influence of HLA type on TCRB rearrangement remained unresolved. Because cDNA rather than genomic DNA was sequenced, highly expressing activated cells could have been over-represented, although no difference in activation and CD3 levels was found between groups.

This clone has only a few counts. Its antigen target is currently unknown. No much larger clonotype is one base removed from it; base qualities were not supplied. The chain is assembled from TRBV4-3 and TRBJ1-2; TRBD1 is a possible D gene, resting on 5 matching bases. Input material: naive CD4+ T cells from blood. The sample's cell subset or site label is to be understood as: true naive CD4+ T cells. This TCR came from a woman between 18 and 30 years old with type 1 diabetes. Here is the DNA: TGCGCCAGCAGCCAACCCGGGACTGGGGGTCACTATGGCTACACCTTC. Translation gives CASSQPGTGGHYGYTF.